Listed below are T cell receptor beta chains from one sample, sequenced in a study of identical twins. Each CDR3 protein gets one entry after TCRdb re-called the 5' RACE reads with MiXCR. The sample has 500,000 to 600,000 distinct CDR3 sequences; about 20% are singletons. The sample also formed part of further work on T cells expressing NK-cell markers.

The sample consisted of CD4+ T cells sorted from blood. The receptors were sampled from a woman aged 18-29 years in good health. CDR3s leave out the opening cysteine and the closing phenylalanine or tryptophan. Fields, in order: V gene, J gene, clone size, CDR3 protein. Expanded clones are given a class, and other clones once, few, many or no size at all.

TRBV20-1	TRBJ1-1	many	SARVGGPNTEAF
TRBV3-1	TRBJ2-1	once	ASSQEPWGSIL
TRBV30	TRBJ2-1	.	AVRTTHYNEQF
TRBV20-1	TRBJ1-1	.	SAIRRQENTEAF
TRBV6-5	TRBJ1-3	few	ASSYGSSGNTIY
TRBV20-1	TRBJ1-2	.	SARYTGGNGYT
TRBV6-6	TRBJ2-7	once	ASSAREDRYEQY
TRBV29-1	TRBJ1-2	many	SVETADRLYGYT
TRBV10-3	TRBJ2-2	few	ATAGTGNTGELF
TRBV5-1	TRBJ2-5	few	ASSNRGDQETQY
TRBV9	TRBJ1-2	once	ASSVGKGGYGYT
TRBV20-1	TRBJ2-1	.	SARELAGGRYNEQF
TRBV9	TRBJ2-2	few	ASSARFGTGELF
TRBV10-3	TRBJ2-7	.	AISGGQPYEQY
TRBV12-3/TRBV12-4	TRBJ2-1	few	ASRRAGPLEQF
TRBV12-3/TRBV12-4	TRBJ1-5	few	ASSFSADQPQH
TRBV6-1	TRBJ2-7	few	ASRPPAGGGEQY
TRBV5-1	TRBJ2-7	many	ASSLDRTYEQY
TRBV20-1	TRBJ2-1	few	SPIPVGLALSNEQF
TRBV9	TRBJ1-1	few	ASSFASHTEAF
TRBV20-1	TRBJ2-2	many	SVQGVPAGTGELF
TRBV20-1	TRBJ2-1	few	SARDGQRGAHNEQF
TRBV7-6	TRBJ2-7	.	ASSSNPGQASYEQY
TRBV9	TRBJ2-7	.	ASSISAGRDSYEQY
TRBV12-3/TRBV12-4	TRBJ2-7	.	ASSLNRVLEQY
TRBV7-9	TRBJ1-1	.	ASSMRDNTEAF
TRBV7-3	TRBJ2-7	.	ASSLTAGDYEQY
TRBV6-1	TRBJ1-2	.	ASSEVFPPDRYT
TRBV12-3/TRBV12-4	TRBJ1-1	.	ASSFSGTAGTEAF
TRBV12-3/TRBV12-4	TRBJ2-1	.	ASSRAGNSVNEQF
TRBV20-1	TRBJ1-6	few	SASRASATGHSPLH
TRBV9	TRBJ2-7	.	ASSPTGLAGVSYEQY
TRBV2	TRBJ2-1	.	ASSMRTAGQF
TRBV12-3/TRBV12-4	TRBJ2-4	many	ASSLGGANIQY
TRBV12-3/TRBV12-4	TRBJ2-7	.	ASSSVRESRYEQY
TRBV6-8	TRBJ2-2	.	ASSPGTSLRQGTGELF
TRBV4-3	TRBJ2-2	.	ASSASGRYTGELF
TRBV5-1	TRBJ2-3	.	ASSKTSGGVRDTQY
TRBV5-1	TRBJ2-3	.	ASSLSGSSSTDTQY
TRBV12-3/TRBV12-4	TRBJ2-3	few	ASSLRGGSDTQY
TRBV6-2/TRBV6-3	TRBJ2-1	.	ASVSGYINNEQF
TRBV4-3	TRBJ2-3	.	ASSQEQGGFADTQY
TRBV11-2	TRBJ1-3	few	ASSLVGTGLMYSGNTIY
TRBV4-3	TRBJ2-1	many	ASSRNRGPVGEQF
TRBV7-3	TRBJ1-1	few	ASSKQDTEAF
TRBV6-1	TRBJ2-7	.	ASSSGLRSYEQY
TRBV7-9	TRBJ2-7	.	ASSQTGGRYEQY
TRBV27	TRBJ1-5	.	ASSPRTGLRNQPQH
TRBV4-3	TRBJ2-1	.	ASSQETRYNEQF
TRBV6-2/TRBV6-3	TRBJ2-5	.	ASSQPDRGAQETQY
TRBV7-8	TRBJ1-1	.	ASSPASGALNTEAF
TRBV6-5	TRBJ2-5	.	ASTSTSGRETQY
TRBV5-5	TRBJ2-7	.	ASSLVWLADYEQY
TRBV7-2	TRBJ2-1	many	ASSGQGAVHNEQF
TRBV12-3/TRBV12-4	TRBJ1-5	.	ASSFQLQPQH